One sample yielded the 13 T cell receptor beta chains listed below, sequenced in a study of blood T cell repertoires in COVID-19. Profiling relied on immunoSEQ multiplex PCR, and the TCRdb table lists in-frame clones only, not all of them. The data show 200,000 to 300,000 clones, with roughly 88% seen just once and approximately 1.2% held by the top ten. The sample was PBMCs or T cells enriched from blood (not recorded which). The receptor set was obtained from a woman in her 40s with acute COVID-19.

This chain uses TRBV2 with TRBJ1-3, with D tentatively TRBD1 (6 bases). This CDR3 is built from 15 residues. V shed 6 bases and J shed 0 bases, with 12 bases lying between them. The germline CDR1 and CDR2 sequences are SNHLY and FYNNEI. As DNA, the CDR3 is TGTGCCAGCAGCGTAGACAGGAACTCTGGAAACACCATATATTTT. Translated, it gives CASSVDRNSGNTIYF.

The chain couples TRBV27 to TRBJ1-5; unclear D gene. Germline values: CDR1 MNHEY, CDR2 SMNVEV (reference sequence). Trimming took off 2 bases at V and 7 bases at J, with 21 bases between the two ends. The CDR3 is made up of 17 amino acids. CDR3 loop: CASSLTPGFGVDQPQHF. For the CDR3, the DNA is TGTGCCAGCAGTTTAACGCCGGGGTTCGGGGTGGACCAGCCCCAGCATTTT.

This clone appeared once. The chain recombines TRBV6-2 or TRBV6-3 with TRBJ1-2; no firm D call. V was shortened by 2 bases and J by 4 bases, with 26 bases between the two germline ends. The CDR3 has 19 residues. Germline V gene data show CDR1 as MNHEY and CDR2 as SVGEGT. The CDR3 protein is CASSYPSRSGRDVRYGYTF. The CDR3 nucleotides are TGTGCCAGCAGTTACCCCTCCAGGTCCGGGAGGGATGTTCGCTATGGCTACACCTTC.

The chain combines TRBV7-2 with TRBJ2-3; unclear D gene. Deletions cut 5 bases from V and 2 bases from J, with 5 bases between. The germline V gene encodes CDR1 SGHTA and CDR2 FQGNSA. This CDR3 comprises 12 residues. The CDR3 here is CASSQFTDTQYF. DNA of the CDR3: TGTGCCAGCAGCCAATTCACAGATACGCAGTATTTT.

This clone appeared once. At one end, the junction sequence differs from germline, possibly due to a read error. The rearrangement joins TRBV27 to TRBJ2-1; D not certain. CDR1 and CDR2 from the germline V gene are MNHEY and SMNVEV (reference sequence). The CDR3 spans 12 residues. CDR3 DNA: TGTGCCAGCAGCACCCCCGGCGGCGCCCAGCTCTTC. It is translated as CASSTPGGAQLF.

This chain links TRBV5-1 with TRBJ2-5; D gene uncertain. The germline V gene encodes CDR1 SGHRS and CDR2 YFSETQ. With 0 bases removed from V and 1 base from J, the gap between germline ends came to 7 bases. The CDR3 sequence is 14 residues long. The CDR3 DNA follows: TGCGCCAGCAGCTTGGCTAACAGCCAAGAGACCCAGTACTTC. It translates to CASSLANSQETQYF.

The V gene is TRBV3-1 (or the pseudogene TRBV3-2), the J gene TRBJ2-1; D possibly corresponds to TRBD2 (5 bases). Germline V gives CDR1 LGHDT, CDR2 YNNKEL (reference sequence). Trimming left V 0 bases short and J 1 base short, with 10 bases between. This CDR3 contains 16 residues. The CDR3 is CASSQEPGRSYNEQFF. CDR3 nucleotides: TGTGCCAGCAGCCAAGAACCTGGGAGATCCTACAATGAGCAGTTCTTC.

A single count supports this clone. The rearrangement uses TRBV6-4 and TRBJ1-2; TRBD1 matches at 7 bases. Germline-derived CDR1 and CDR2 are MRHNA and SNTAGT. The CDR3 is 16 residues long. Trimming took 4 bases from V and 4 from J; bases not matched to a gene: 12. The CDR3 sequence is CASSASPTGNSYGYTF. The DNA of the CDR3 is TGTGCCAGCAGTGCGTCCCCGACAGGGAACAGCTATGGCTACACCTTC.

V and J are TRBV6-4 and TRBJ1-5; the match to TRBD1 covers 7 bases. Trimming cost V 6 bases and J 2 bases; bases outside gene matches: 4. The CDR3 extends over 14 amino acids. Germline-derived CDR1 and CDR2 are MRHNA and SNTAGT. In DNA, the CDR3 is TGTGCCAGCAGCGATACAGGGGGCAATCAGCCCCAGCATTTT. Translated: CASSDTGGNQPQHF.

As DNA, the CDR3 is TGTGCCACCAGCAGAGTGCAGGGGGACAAAAACATTCAGTACTTC. Translation gives CATSRVQGDKNIQYF. This rearrangement joins TRBV15 to TRBJ2-4; 7 bases are a match to TRBD1. J lost 3 bases, V lost 1 base, and 3 bases had no gene match. The CDR3 is 15 amino acids. The germline gives CDR1 LNHNV, CDR2 YYDKDF (reference sequence).

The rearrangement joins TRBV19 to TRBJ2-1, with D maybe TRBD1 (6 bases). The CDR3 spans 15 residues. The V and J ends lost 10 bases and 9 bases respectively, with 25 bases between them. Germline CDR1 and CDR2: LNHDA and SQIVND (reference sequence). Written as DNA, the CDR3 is TGTGCCACCTCCTCCCCAGGGGTGGTTAAAGTTGAGCAGTTCTTC. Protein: CATSSPGVVKVEQFF.

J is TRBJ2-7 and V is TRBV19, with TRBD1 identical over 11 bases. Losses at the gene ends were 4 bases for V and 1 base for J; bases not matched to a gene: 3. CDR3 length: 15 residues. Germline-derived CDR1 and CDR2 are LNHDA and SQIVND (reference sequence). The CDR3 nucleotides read TGTGCCAGTAGTACAGGGACAGGGGGATCCTACGAGCAGTACGTC. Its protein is CASSTGTGGSYEQYV.

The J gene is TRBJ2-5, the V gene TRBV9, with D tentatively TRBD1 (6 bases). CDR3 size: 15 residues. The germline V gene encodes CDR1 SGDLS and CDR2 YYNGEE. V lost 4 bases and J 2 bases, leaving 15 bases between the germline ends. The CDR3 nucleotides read TGTGCCAGCAGCCCAAGGTGGGGGCAGCAAGAGACCCAGTACTTC. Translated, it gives CASSPRWGQQETQYF.